Listed below are T cell receptor beta chains from one sample, sequenced in a study of blood T cell repertoires in COVID-19. Some clones are missing from TCRdb's copy, which holds only in-frame ones; the method was immunoSEQ multiplex PCR. The data hold about 300,000 clones, with approximately 88% observed a single time. Sequenced material: peripheral blood. These TCRs come from a woman aged 25 to 39 who had recovered from COVID-19. The CDR3 runs from the conserved cysteine through the conserved F or W. A D gene is named only where the DNA matches it firmly. Size values are once, few and many counts, or a class for expanded clones, and some rows have none.

J: TRBJ1-2; size: NA; D: NA; V: TRBV7-3; CDR3: CASSSGITFSMARTF; DNA: TGTGCCAGCAGTTCCGGGATAACATTTTCTATGGCTAGGACCTTC
J: TRBJ2-5; size: NA; D: NA; V: TRBV15; CDR3: CATSRDPGEETQYF; DNA: TGTGCCACCAGCAGAGATCCGGGGGAAGAGACCCAGTACTTC
J: TRBJ2-1; size: once; D: TRBD2; V: TRBV9; CDR3: CASSREQRGGGEQFF; DNA: TGTGCCAGCAGTAGGGAACAGCGGGGGGGCGGAGAGCAGTTCTTC
J: TRBJ1-3; size: NA; D: NA; V: TRBV9; CDR3: CASSLPQGAGNTIYF; DNA: TGTGCCAGCAGCTTACCACAGGGTGCAGGGAACACCATATATTTT
J: TRBJ1-2; size: NA; D: NA; V: TRBV13; CDR3: CASSSSTRNYGYTF; DNA: TGTGCCAGCAGCTCCAGTACCCGAAACTATGGCTACACCTTC
J: TRBJ1-2; size: NA; D: TRBD1; V: TRBV19; CDR3: CASSRQGAGYGYTF; DNA: TGTGCCAGTAGTCGCCAGGGGGCTGGCTATGGCTACACCTTC
J: TRBJ2-1; size: NA; D: TRBD2; V: TRBV6-2/TRBV6-3; CDR3: CASSWAGGSYNEQFF; DNA: TGTGCCAGCAGCTGGGCGGGGGGCTCCTACAATGAGCAGTTCTTC
J: TRBJ2-3; size: NA; D: NA; V: TRBV27; CDR3: CASSTPSGGAYTQYF; DNA: TGTGCCAGCAGTACTCCCAGTGGGGGGGCCTATACGCAGTATTTT
J: TRBJ1-1; size: NA; D: TRBD1; V: TRBV4-1; CDR3: CASSQEDRGVLNTEAFF; DNA: TGCGCCAGCAGCCAAGAGGACAGGGGCGTTCTGAACACTGAAGCTTTCTTT
J: TRBJ1-2; size: NA; D: NA; V: TRBV4-1; CDR3: CASSKIGAAYGYTF; DNA: TGCGCCAGCAGCAAAATAGGGGCGGCCTATGGCTACACCTTC
J: TRBJ1-3; size: NA; D: NA; V: TRBV19; CDR3: CASSRQVYSGNTIYF; DNA: TGTGCCAGTAGTAGACAGGTTTACTCTGGAAACACCATATATTTT
J: TRBJ1-5; size: NA; D: NA; V: TRBV27; CDR3: CASSVQVHNQPQHF; DNA: TGTGCCAGCAGTGTACAGGTTCACAATCAGCCCCAGCATTTT
J: TRBJ1-2; size: NA; D: TRBD1; V: TRBV6-5; CDR3: CASSYDRAANYGYTF; DNA: TGTGCCAGCAGTTATGACAGGGCAGCTAACTATGGCTACACCTTC
J: TRBJ1-5; size: once; D: NA; V: TRBV28; CDR3: CASRTGKVQPQHF; DNA: TGTGCCAGCCGAACAGGGAAGGTTCAGCCCCAGCATTTT
J: TRBJ2-7; size: NA; D: TRBD1; V: TRBV7-9; CDR3: CASSLGQGDYEQYF; DNA: TGTGCCAGCAGCTTAGGACAGGGGGACTACGAGCAGTACTTC
J: TRBJ2-7; size: NA; D: NA; V: TRBV11-2; CDR3: CASSLDAGFSEQYF; DNA: TGTGCCAGCAGCTTAGATGCGGGTTTCTCCGAGCAGTACTTC
J: TRBJ2-5; size: NA; D: TRBD2; V: TRBV6-5; CDR3: CASSYSGLAQYF; DNA: TGTGCCAGCAGTTACTCCGGACTAGCCCAGTACTTC
J: TRBJ1-2; size: NA; D: NA; V: TRBV28; CDR3: CASSFGQNYGYTF; DNA: TGTGCCAGCAGTTTTGGACAGAACTATGGCTACACCTTC
J: TRBJ2-3; size: NA; D: TRBD2; V: TRBV2; CDR3: CASSERTSGGQTDTQYF; DNA: TGTGCCAGCAGTGAGAGGACTAGCGGGGGGCAAACAGATACGCAGTATTTT
J: TRBJ2-7; size: NA; D: NA; V: TRBV28; CDR3: CASQGSSYEQYF; DNA: TGTGCCAGCCAGGGTTCTTCCTACGAGCAGTACTTC
J: TRBJ1-1; size: NA; D: NA; V: TRBV30; CDR3: CAWCLQMNTEAFF; DNA: TGTGCCTGGTGTCTACAGATGAACACTGAAGCTTTCTTT
J: TRBJ1-4; size: NA; D: NA; V: TRBV5-5; CDR3: CASSLVGGANEKLFF; DNA: TGTGCCAGCAGCTTGGTTGGGGGGGCTAATGAAAAACTGTTTTTT
J: TRBJ1-3; size: NA; D: NA; V: TRBV19; CDR3: CASRLRGAGNTIYF; DNA: TGTGCCAGTAGACTCAGGGGAGCCGGAAACACCATATATTTT
J: TRBJ1-3; size: few; D: NA; V: TRBV5-1; CDR3: CASSLGGSGNTIYF; DNA: TGCGCCAGCAGCTTGGGCGGCTCTGGAAACACCATATATTTT
J: TRBJ1-1; size: NA; D: NA; V: TRBV7-3; CDR3: CASSLAVGTEAFF; DNA: TGTGCCAGCAGCTTAGCGGTCGGGACTGAAGCTTTCTTT
J: TRBJ2-5; size: NA; D: TRBD1; V: TRBV24-1; CDR3: CATSDPTPGQGSPQETQYF; DNA: TGTGCCACCAGTGACCCGACTCCGGGACAGGGTTCCCCCCAAGAGACCCAGTACTTC
J: TRBJ2-3; size: NA; D: TRBD2; V: TRBV2; CDR3: CASQGLAADTQYF; DNA: TGTGCCAGCCAGGGACTAGCGGCAGATACGCAGTATTTT
J: TRBJ2-3; size: NA; D: TRBD2; V: TRBV5-1; CDR3: CASSIGGGDTQYF; DNA: TGCGCCAGCAGCATAGGCGGGGGAGATACGCAGTATTTT